This T cell receptor beta chain was sequenced during a study of long-term antiretroviral therapy in people with HIV. There are 14 residues in the CDR3. The ends were cut back, 2 bases at V and 3 bases at J, with 10 bases in the middle. The germline V gene encodes CDR1 MRHNA and CDR2 SNTAGT. Comment on this clone: What it binds is unknown.

Study-level findings and limits: The ART regimens used between about 2003 and 2018 may be less effective than current ones. Against controls, HIV repertoires showed narrower ranges of CDR3 length.

The assay used was immunoSEQ (version v3.0), run at survey level. The sequencing target was roughly 35,000-50,000 T-cell genomes per sample. Profiled with immunoSEQ multiplex PCR; TCRdb holds only in-frame clones, not every one. This sample yields about 22,000 clones, of which about four fifths are seen a single time; more than 15% belongs to the top ten. This receptor was obtained from a man aged 35-49 years with HIV. The sample was unsorted PBMCs, taken 0.5 years before starting antiretroviral therapy. The rearrangement joins TRBV6-4 to TRBJ1-2; D call uncertain. The CDR3 region is CASSDPGVDYGYTF. The DNA for the CDR3 is TGTGCCAGCAGTGACCCAGGTGTTGACTATGGCTACACCTTC.